This T cell receptor (beta chain) was found in a study of T-cell reconstitution after alpha-beta-depleted transplantation in children. V dropped 4 bases and J dropped 5; count of bases not matched to a gene: 8. CDR1 is MNHEY and CDR2 is SVGAGI in the germline V gene. The length of the CDR3 is 14 residues. Researchers prepared the TCRbeta library using unique molecular identifiers, the study reports. In TCRdb, the PCR reads were re-called with MiXCR into one record per CDR3 protein. The sample includes more than 85,000 distinct CDR3 sequences, 10% of them seen just once. V usage is TRBV6-5 and J usage is TRBJ2-7; 7 positions match TRBD2. The sequencing here drew on PBMCs from the stem cell graft donor, taken from the stem cell graft. The sequence came from a human donor who donated a stem cell graft to a child with acute lymphoblastic leukemia. The CDR3 nucleotides are TGTGCCAGCAGTTCTGGGAGGGTGTCCAACGAGCAGTACTTC. Translation gives CASSSGRVSNEQYF.